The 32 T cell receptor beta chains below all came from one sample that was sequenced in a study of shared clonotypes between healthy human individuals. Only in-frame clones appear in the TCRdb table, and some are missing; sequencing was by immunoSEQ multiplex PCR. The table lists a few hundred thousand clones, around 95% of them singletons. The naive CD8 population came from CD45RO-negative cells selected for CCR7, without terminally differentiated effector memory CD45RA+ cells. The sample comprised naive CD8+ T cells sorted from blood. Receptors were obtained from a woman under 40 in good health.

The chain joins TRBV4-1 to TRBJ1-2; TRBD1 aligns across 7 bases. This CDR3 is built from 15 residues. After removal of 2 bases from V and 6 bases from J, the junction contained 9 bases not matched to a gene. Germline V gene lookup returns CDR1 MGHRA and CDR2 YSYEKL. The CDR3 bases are TGCGCCAGCAGCCAAAAGGAAAAACAGGGGAATGGCTACACCTTC. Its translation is CASSQKEKQGNGYTF.

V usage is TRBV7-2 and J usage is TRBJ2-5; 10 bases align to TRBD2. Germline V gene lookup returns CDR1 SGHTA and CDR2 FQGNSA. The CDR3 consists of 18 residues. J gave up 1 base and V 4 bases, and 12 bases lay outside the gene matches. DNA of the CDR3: TGTGCCAGCAGCTCCGGACTAGCGGCGAGGGTAATCCAAGAGACCCAGTACTTC. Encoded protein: CASSSGLAARVIQETQYF.

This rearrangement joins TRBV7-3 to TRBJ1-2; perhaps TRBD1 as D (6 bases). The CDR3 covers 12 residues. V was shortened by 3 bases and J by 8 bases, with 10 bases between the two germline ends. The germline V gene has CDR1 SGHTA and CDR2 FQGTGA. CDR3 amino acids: CASSFRGGGYTF. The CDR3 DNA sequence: TGTGCCAGCAGCTTCAGGGGAGGAGGCTACACCTTC.

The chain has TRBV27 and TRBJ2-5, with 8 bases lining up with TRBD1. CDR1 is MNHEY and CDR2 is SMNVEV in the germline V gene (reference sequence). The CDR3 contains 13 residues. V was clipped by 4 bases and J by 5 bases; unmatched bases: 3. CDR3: CASSSRGLETQYF. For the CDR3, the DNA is TGTGCCAGCAGTTCCAGGGGGCTGGAGACCCAGTACTTC.

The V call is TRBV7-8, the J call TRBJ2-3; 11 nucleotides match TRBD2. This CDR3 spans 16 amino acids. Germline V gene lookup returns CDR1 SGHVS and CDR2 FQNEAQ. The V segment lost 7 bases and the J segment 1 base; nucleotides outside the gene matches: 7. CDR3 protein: CASTIPGLAGTDTQYF. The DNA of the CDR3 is TGTGCCAGCACTATACCGGGACTAGCGGGCACAGATACGCAGTATTTT.

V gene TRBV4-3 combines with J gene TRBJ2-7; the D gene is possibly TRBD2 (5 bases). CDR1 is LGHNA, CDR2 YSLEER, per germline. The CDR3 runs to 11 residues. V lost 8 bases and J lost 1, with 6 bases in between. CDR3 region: CASRDSYEQYF. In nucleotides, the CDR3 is TGCGCCAGCCGGGATTCCTACGAGCAGTACTTC.

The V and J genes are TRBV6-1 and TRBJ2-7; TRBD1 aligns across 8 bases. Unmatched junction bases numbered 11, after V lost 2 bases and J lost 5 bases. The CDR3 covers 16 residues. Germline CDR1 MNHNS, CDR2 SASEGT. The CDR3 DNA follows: TGTGCCAGCAGTGAATCGACAGGGGATTTCGGGAACGAGCAGTACTTC. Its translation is CASSESTGDFGNEQYF.

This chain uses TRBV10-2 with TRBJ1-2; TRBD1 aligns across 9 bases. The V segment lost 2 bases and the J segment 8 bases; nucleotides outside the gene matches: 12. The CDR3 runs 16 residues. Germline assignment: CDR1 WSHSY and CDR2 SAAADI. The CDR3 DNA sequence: TGCGCCAGCAGTGAGACAGGGGGCATTAGTTCCTGGGGCTACACCTTC. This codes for CASSETGGISSWGYTF.

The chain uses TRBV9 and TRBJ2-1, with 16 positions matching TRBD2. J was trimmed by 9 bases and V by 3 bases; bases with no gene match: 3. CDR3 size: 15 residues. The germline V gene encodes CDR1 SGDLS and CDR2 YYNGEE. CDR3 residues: CASSAGTSGRGEQFF. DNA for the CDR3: TGTGCCAGCAGCGCAGGGACTAGCGGGAGGGGTGAGCAGTTCTTC.

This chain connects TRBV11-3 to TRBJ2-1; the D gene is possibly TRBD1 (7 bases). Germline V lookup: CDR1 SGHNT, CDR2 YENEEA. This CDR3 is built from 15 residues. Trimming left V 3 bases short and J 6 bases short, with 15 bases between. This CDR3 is CASSLTRGLSNEQFF. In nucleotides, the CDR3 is TGTGCCAGCAGCTTGACTAGGGGGCTCTCCAATGAGCAGTTCTTC.

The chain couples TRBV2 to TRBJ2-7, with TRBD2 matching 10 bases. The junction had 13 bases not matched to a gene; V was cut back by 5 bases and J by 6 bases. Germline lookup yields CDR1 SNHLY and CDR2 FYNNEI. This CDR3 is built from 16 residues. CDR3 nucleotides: TGTGCCAGCAGTTCGCCGGGACTAGCGTATCCATTCGAGCAGTACTTC. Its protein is CASSSPGLAYPFEQYF.

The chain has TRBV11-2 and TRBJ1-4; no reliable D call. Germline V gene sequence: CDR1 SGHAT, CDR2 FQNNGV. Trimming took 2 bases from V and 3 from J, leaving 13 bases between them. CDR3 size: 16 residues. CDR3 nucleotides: TGTGCCAGCAGCTTATCGACTTGGGGAGCTAATGAAAAACTGTTTTTT. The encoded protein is CASSLSTWGANEKLFF.

CDR3 DNA: TGTGCCAGCAGCTTGGGGTCGCCCCACGAGCAGTACTTC. This gives the protein CASSLGSPHEQYF. The chain recombines TRBV5-6 with TRBJ2-7, with D unclear. V was pared by 0 bases and J by 5 bases, with 9 bases between. The CDR3 consists of 13 residues. The germline gives CDR1 SGHDT, CDR2 YYEEEE.

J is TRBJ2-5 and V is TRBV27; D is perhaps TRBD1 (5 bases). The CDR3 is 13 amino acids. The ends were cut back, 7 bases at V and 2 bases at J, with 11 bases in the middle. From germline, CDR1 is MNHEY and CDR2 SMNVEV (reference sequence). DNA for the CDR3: TGTGCCAGCATGAACAGGCCTCAAGAGACCCAGTACTTC. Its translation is CASMNRPQETQYF.

The CDR3 is CASREPGASYEQYF. The CDR3 DNA sequence: TGTGCCAGCAGGGAACCGGGGGCCTCCTACGAGCAGTACTTC. The V and J genes are TRBV28 and TRBJ2-5; D is tentatively TRBD1 or TRBD2 (6 bases each). The end of the DNA aligns better with TRBJ2-7, so the J call may be wrong. Germline CDR1 is MDHEN and CDR2 is SYDVKM. The CDR3 covers 14 residues.

The CDR3 here is CASSSDSTGELFF. CDR3 coding DNA: TGTGCCAGCAGCTCGGACAGCACCGGGGAGCTGTTTTTT. The rearrangement joins TRBV27 to TRBJ2-2; D is possibly TRBD1 (6 bases). The CDR3 has 13 residues. Trimming removed 6 bases at V and 4 bases at J, with 9 bases between. CDR1 is MNHEY, CDR2 SMNVEV, per germline (reference sequence).

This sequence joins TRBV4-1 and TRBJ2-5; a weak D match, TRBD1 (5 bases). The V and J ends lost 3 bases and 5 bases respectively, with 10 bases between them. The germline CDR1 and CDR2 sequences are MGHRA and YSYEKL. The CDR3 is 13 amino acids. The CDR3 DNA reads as TGCGCCAGCAGCCATTCAGGGCCCGAGACCCAGTACTTC. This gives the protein CASSHSGPETQYF.

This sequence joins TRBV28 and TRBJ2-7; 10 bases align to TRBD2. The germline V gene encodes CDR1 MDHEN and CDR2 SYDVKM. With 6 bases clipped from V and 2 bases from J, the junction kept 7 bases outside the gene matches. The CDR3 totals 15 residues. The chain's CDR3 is CASRIAGGGAYEQYF. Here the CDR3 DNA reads TGTGCCAGCAGAATAGCGGGAGGCGGGGCCTACGAGCAGTACTTC.

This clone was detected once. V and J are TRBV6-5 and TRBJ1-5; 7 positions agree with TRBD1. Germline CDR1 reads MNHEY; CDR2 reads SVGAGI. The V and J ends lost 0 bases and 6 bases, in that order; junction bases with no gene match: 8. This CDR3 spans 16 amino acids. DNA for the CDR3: TGTGCCAGCAGTTACTCATATACAGGGGTTACTCAGCCCCAGCATTTT. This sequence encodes CASSYSYTGVTQPQHF.

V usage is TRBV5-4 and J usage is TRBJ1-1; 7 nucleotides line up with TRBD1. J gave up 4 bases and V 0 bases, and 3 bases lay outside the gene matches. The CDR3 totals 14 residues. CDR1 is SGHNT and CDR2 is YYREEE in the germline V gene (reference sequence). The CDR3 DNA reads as TGTGCCAGCAGCTTGGAGGGGGCGGGCACTGAAGCTTTCTTT. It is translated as CASSLEGAGTEAFF. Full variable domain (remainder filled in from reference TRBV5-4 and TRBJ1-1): ETGVTQSPTHLIKTRGQQVTLRCSSQSGHNTVSWYQQALGQGPQFIFQYYREEENGRGNFPPRFSGLQFPNYSSELNVNALELDDSALYLCASSLEGAGTEAFFGQGTRLTVV.

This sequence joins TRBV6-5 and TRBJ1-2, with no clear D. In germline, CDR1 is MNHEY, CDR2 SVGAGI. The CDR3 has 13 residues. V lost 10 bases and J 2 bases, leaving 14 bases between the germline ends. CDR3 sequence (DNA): TGTGCCACTATTGAAATCGGGAACTATGGCTACACCTTC. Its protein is CATIEIGNYGYTF.

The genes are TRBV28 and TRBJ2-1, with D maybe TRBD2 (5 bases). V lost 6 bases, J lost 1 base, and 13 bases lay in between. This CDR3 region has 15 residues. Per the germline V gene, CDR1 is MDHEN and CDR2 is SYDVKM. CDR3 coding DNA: TGTGCCAGCAGGTACCAAGGAGGATCCTACAATGAGCAGTTCTTC. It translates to CASRYQGGSYNEQFF.

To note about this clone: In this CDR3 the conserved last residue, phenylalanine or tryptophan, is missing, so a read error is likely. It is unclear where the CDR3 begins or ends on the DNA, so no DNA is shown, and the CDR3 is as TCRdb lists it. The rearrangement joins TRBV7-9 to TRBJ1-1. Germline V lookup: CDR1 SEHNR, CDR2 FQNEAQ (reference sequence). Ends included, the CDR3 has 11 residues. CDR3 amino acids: CASSLKAEDFV.

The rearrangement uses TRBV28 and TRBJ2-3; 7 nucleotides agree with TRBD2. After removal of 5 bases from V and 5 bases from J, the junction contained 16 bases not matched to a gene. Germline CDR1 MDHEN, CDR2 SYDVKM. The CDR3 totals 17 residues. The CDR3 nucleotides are TGTGCCAGCAGTAACAACGGACTAGTGGAGTGGGTAGATACGCAGTATTTT. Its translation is CASSNNGLVEWVDTQYF.

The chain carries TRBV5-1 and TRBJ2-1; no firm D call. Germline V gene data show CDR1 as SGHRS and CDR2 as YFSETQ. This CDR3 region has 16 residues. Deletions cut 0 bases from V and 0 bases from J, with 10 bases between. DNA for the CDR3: TGCGCCAGCAGCTTGGCGGAATCCAGCTCCTACAATGAGCAGTTCTTC. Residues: CASSLAESSSYNEQFF.

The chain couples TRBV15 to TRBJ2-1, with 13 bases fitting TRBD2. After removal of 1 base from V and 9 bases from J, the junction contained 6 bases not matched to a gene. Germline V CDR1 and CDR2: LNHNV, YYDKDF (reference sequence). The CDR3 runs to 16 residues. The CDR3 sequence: CATSRGTSGSSSEQFF. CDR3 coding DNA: TGTGCCACCAGCAGAGGGACTAGCGGGAGCTCGAGTGAGCAGTTCTTC.

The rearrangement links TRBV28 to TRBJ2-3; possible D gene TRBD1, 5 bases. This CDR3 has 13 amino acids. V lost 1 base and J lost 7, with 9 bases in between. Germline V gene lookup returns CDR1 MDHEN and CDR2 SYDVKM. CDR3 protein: CASSLLRGYTQYF. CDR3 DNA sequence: TGTGCCAGCAGTTTATTAAGGGGTTATACGCAGTATTTT.

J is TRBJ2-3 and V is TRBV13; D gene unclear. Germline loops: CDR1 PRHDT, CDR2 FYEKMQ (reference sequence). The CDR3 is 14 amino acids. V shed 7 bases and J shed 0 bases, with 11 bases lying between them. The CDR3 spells CASTPPASTDTQYF. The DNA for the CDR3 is TGTGCCAGCACCCCCCCAGCGAGCACAGATACGCAGTATTTT.

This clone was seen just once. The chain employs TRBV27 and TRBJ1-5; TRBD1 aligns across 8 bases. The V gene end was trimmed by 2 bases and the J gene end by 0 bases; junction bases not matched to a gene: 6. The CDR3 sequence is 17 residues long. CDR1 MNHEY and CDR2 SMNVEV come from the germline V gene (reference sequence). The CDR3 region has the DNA TGTGCCAGCAGTTTAACCAGGGGGCAATATAGCAATCAGCCCCAGCATTTT. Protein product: CASSLTRGQYSNQPQHF.

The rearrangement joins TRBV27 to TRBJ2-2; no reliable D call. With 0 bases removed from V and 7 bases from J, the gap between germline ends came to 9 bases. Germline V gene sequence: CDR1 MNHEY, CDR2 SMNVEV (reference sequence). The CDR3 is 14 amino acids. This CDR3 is CASSLSWPGGELFF. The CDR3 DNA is TGTGCCAGCAGTTTATCTTGGCCTGGCGGGGAGCTGTTTTTT.

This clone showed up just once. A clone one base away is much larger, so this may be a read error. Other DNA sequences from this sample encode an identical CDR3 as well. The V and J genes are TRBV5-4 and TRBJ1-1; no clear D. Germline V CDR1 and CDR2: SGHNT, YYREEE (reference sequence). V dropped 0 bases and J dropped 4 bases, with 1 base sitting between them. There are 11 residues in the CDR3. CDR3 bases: TGTGCCAGCAGCTTGGGCACTGAAGCTTTCTTT. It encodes CASSLGTEAFF.

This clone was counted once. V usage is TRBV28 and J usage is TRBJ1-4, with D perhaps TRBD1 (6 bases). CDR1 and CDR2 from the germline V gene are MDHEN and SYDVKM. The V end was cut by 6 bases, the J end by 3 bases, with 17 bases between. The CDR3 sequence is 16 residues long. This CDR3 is CASSRWGARSNEKLFF. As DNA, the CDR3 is TGTGCCAGCAGCCGATGGGGGGCTAGGTCTAATGAAAAACTGTTTTTT.